This T cell receptor beta chain came from a study of blood T cell repertoires in COVID-19. Study details: COVID-19 samples from acute and convalescent phases originated in the United States, Italy and Spain.

The CDR3 sequence is 17 residues long. V shed 4 bases and J 1 base; nucleotides not matched to a gene: 10. The germline CDR1 and CDR2 sequences are SGHDN and FVKESK. The authors' processing: From reference gene primer amplification, estimates of nucleated cell counts were derived. Sequencing used immunoSEQ multiplex PCR; TCRdb keeps in-frame clones, though not all of them. V and J calls and clone size are as listed in that table; D and trimming were resolved from the DNA. This sample has nearly 30,000 clones, with roughly nine tenths found just once. This receptor was taken from a human donor in a cohort sampled during active COVID-19. The chain employs TRBV14 and TRBJ2-5, with 9 bases lining up with TRBD1. Sequenced material: peripheral blood. CDR3 residues: CASSRDRVPPVQETQYF. CDR3 DNA: TGTGCCAGCAGCCGGGACAGGGTTCCCCCAGTCCAAGAGACCCAGTACTTC. The entire variable domain, with the rest obtained from reference TRBV14 and TRBJ2-5, is as follows: EAGVTQFPSHSVIEKGQTVTLRCDPISGHDNLYWYRRVMGKEIKFLLHFVKESKQDESGMPNNRFLAERTGGTYSTLKVQPAELEDSGVYFCASSRDRVPPVQETQYFGPGTRLLVL.